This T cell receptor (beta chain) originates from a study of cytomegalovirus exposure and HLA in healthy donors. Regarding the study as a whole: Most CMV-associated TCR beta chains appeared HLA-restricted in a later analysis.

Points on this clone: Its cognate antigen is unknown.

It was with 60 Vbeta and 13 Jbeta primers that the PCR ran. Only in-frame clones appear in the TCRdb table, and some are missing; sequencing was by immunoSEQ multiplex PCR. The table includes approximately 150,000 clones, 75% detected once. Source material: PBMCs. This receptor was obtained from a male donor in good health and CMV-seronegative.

This CDR3 is CANKVQGGSYNSPLHF. CDR3 in DNA: TGTGCCAACAAGGTGCAGGGGGGTTCCTATAATTCACCCCTCCACTTT. The chain combines TRBV2 with TRBJ1-6, with TRBD1 matching 7 bases. The CDR3 contains 16 residues. Germline V gene sequence: CDR1 SNHLY, CDR2 FYNNEI. The V gene end was trimmed by 10 bases and the J gene end by 1 base; junction bases not matched to a gene: 10.